Presented here are 17 T cell receptor beta chains from one specimen sequenced in a study of CD4 T cells in relation to SARS-CoV-2 and coronaviruses. CD4+ T cells from unexposed donors were obtained before the COVID-19 pandemic (2011-2018). The cells were cultured for under twelve days before CD4+ T cells were isolated. The antigens these receptors bind are not known. Method: immunoSEQ multiplex PCR; TCRdb's copy keeps in-frame clones and lacks some. This sample yields approximately 14,000 clones, of which about 78% are seen a single time; 18% belongs to the top ten. Sequenced sample: CD4+ T cells from PBMCs, cultured in vitro. Every receptor here comes from a human donor in good health.

The DNA of the CDR3 is TGCGCCAGCAGCTTGGCCTTCGATACTAGCGGGACGGAGACCCAGTACTTC. Translated, it gives CASSLAFDTSGTETQYF. V gene TRBV5-1 combines with J gene TRBJ2-5; TRBD2 aligns across 10 bases. The V and J ends lost 0 bases and 5 bases, in that order; junction bases with no gene match: 10. CDR3 length equals 17 residues. CDR1 and CDR2 (germline): SGHRS, YFSETQ.

The chain joins TRBV15 to TRBJ2-1; 9 nucleotides line up with TRBD2. The CDR3 extends over 15 amino acids. CDR1 LNHNV and CDR2 YYDKDF come from the germline V gene (reference sequence). V shed 1 base and J 7 bases; nucleotides not matched to a gene: 5. The CDR3 spells CATSRALAGLNEQFF. DNA of the CDR3: TGTGCCACCAGCAGAGCCCTAGCGGGACTGAATGAGCAGTTCTTC.

This clone was seen once. The V gene is TRBV21-1, the J gene TRBJ2-5; TRBD2 reflects the table's D call only, with no check against the DNA. TRBV21-1 is labeled a pseudogene. There are 13 residues in the CDR3. The CDR3 DNA follows: TGTGCCAGCAGAATGTCGGAGAACGAGACCCAGTACTTC. As protein: CASRMSENETQYF.

The chain combines TRBV3-1 (or the pseudogene TRBV3-2) with TRBJ2-5, with 9 bases aligning to TRBD2. The germline V gene encodes CDR1 LGHDT and CDR2 YNNKEL (reference sequence). The CDR3 totals 15 residues. Trimming removed 5 bases from V and 1 base from J; junction bases left unmatched: 5. CDR3: CASSFTSGRQETQYF. The CDR3 nucleotides are TGTGCCAGCAGCTTTACTAGCGGGCGCCAAGAGACCCAGTACTTC.

V gene TRBV19 combines with J gene TRBJ1-2, with 8 bases fitting TRBD1. J gave up 7 bases and V 2 bases, and 6 bases lay outside the gene matches. Per germline, CDR1 LNHDA and CDR2 SQIVND (reference sequence). CDR3 length: 14 residues. DNA of the CDR3: TGTGCCAGTAGTATAACCAGGGGGCAGGGTGGCTACACCTTC. Protein: CASSITRGQGGYTF.

This sequence joins TRBV21-1 and TRBJ2-5; TRBD2, the D gene given by the table, was not confirmed from the DNA. TRBV21-1 is tagged as a pseudogene. CDR3 size: 14 residues. The CDR3 DNA sequence: TGTGCCAGCAGCAAAGTCGCTAATGAAGAGACCCAGTACTTC. Its protein product is CASSKVANEETQYF.

The gene calls are TRBV5-6 and TRBJ2-2, with D possibly matching TRBD2 (6 bases). Germline V CDR1 and CDR2: SGHDT, YYEEEE. The CDR3 runs 15 residues. The V gene lost 4 bases and the J gene lost 2 bases, with 12 bases spanning the gap. CDR3 bases: TGTGCCAGCAGCACGCCGGGACTCAACACCGGGGAGCTGTTTTTT. It codes for CASSTPGLNTGELFF. Full variable domain (outside the CDR3, taken from reference TRBV5-6 and TRBJ2-2): DAGVTQSPTHLIKTRGQQVTLRCSPKSGHDTVSWYQQALGQGPQFIFQYYEEEERQRGNFPDRFSGHQFPNYSSELNVNALLLGDSALYLCASSTPGLNTGELFFGEGSRLTVL.

In its sample, this clone was seen once. The chain carries TRBV6-5 and TRBJ2-4; 8 bases are shared with TRBD2. The CDR3 covers 15 residues. The germline V gene has CDR1 MNHEY and CDR2 SVGAGI. The ends lost 2 bases at V and 6 bases at J; junction bases unmatched: 6. The chain's CDR3 is CASSYIDGTRNIQYF. CDR3 DNA: TGTGCCAGCAGTTACATAGACGGGACTAGAAACATTCAGTACTTC.

V usage is TRBV18 and J usage is TRBJ2-4; TRBD2 might be the D (5 bases). Trimming left V 5 bases short and J 6 bases short, with 11 bases between. Germline V gives CDR1 KGHSH, CDR2 LQKENI. CDR3 length: 13 residues. The CDR3 here is CASSSTGINIQYF. CDR3 bases: TGTGCCAGCTCATCAACCGGGATAAACATTCAGTACTTC.

The V call is TRBV7-8, the J call TRBJ2-2; TRBD2 matches at 14 bases. Germline V gene sequence: CDR1 SGHVS, CDR2 FQNEAQ. The CDR3 spans 19 residues. V was pared by 5 bases and J by 3 bases, with 11 bases of the junction left unmatched. CDR3 nucleotides: TGTGCCAGCAGCAGGGGACTAGCGGGAGTGGGCGGTCACACCGGGGAGCTGTTTTTT. The encoded protein is CASSRGLAGVGGHTGELFF.

V gene TRBV19 combines with J gene TRBJ1-6; TRBD1 matches at 12 bases. Germline lookup yields CDR1 LNHDA and CDR2 SQIVND (reference sequence). V lost 10 bases to trimming and J lost 7 bases; unmatched junction nucleotides: 2. The CDR3 length is 13 residues. The CDR3, as DNA: TGTGCCACCGGGACAGGGGGCAATTCACCCCTCCACTTT. Translated, it gives CATGTGGNSPLHF.

V and J are TRBV21-1 and TRBJ2-1; the table's D call, TRBD2, was not checked against the DNA. TRBV21-1 is listed as a pseudogene. This CDR3 is built from 22 residues. CDR3 sequence reads: CASSTDPGQGRLAGDGDNEQFF. The CDR3 DNA reads TGTGCCAGCAGCACAGACCCGGGACAGGGGAGACTAGCGGGAGATGGGGACAATGAGCAGTTCTTC.

This clone was recorded a few times. The chain links TRBV21-1 to TRBJ2-7; TRBD2 is the table's D call and was not checked against the DNA. TRBV21-1 corresponds to a pseudogene. This CDR3 spans 18 amino acids. Written as DNA, the CDR3 is TGTGCCAGCGCAACAAACGGACCCCGGGACTCCCCCACCTACGAGCAGTACTTC. Residues: CASATNGPRDSPTYEQYF.

The V call is TRBV3-1 (or the pseudogene TRBV3-2), the J call TRBJ2-7, with 10 bases matching TRBD1. This CDR3 has 17 amino acids. V was clipped by 2 bases and J by 4 bases; unmatched bases: 11. CDR1 and CDR2 from the germline V gene are LGHDT and YNNKEL (reference sequence). In DNA form, the CDR3 reads TGTGCCAGCAGCCAACTAGGACAGGGGGTGTGGGCTTACGAGCAGTACTTC. Translating it yields CASSQLGQGVWAYEQYF.

The V gene is TRBV6-2 or TRBV6-3, the J gene TRBJ1-3; D unclear. V gave up 4 bases and J gave up 4 bases, with 5 bases separating them. This CDR3 contains 12 residues. Germline CDR1 is MNHEY and CDR2 is SVGEGT. The CDR3 sequence: CASSWSGNTIYF. In DNA, the CDR3 is TGTGCCAGCAGTTGGTCCGGAAACACCATATATTTT.

This clone was observed a single time. The chain employs TRBV28 and TRBJ2-3; TRBD1 aligns across 8 bases. The V segment lost 6 bases and the J segment 2 bases; nucleotides outside the gene matches: 7. CDR3 length equals 15 residues. In germline, CDR1 is MDHEN, CDR2 SYDVKM. CDR3 amino acids: CASRGQGRNTDTQYF. Written as DNA, the CDR3 is TGTGCCAGCAGAGGACAGGGCCGTAACACAGATACGCAGTATTTT.

V usage is TRBV11-3 and J usage is TRBJ2-5, with 8 bases that match TRBD2. This CDR3 region has 16 residues. The germline CDR1 and CDR2 sequences are SGHNT and YENEEA. V gave up 3 bases and J gave up 0 bases; unmatched junction bases: 6. The CDR3 here is CASSFLTSAYQETQYF. The DNA for the CDR3 is TGTGCCAGCAGCTTTCTGACTAGCGCTTACCAAGAGACCCAGTACTTC.